One sample yielded the 30 T cell receptor beta chains listed below, sequenced in a study of blood T cell repertoires in COVID-19. Assay: immunoSEQ multiplex PCR; the TCRdb copy retains only in-frame clones and omits some. Here the sample spans under 250,000 clones, about four fifths being singletons. Sequences were obtained from peripheral blood. The receptors stem from a woman aged 40 to 50 who had recovered from COVID-19.

This clone was observed a handful of times. CDR3 in amino acids: CASSEGQGASYEQYF. Here the CDR3 DNA reads TGTGCCAGCAGTGAGGGACAGGGGGCTTCCTACGAGCAGTACTTC. V and J are TRBV2 and TRBJ2-7; 12 nucleotides agree with TRBD1. The V and J ends lost 3 bases and 1 base, in that order; junction bases with no gene match: 1. Germline V gene lookup returns CDR1 SNHLY and CDR2 FYNNEI. This CDR3 is built from 15 residues.

The chain is built from TRBV24-1 and TRBJ2-3; possible D gene TRBD2, 7 bases. This CDR3 spans 15 amino acids. Trimming cost V 2 bases and J 6 bases, with 14 bases left between them. Germline V CDR1 and CDR2: KGHDR, SFDVKD. Here the CDR3 DNA reads TGTGCCACCAGTGATTCGGCGGGGGCCGGGGATACGCAGTATTTT. As protein: CATSDSAGAGDTQYF.

The chain has TRBV7-9 and TRBJ1-5; D gene uncertain. The CDR3 spans 18 residues. Trimming removed 0 bases from V and 0 bases from J, with 15 bases in between. Germline CDR1 reads SEHNR; CDR2 reads FQNEAQ (reference sequence). CDR3 loop: CASSLASLRNNSNQPQHF. The CDR3, as DNA: TGTGCCAGCAGCTTAGCCTCACTAAGGAACAATAGCAATCAGCCCCAGCATTTT.

The chain couples TRBV19 to TRBJ1-1; a weak D match, TRBD1 (5 bases). The CDR3 is made up of 12 amino acids. From germline, CDR1 is LNHDA and CDR2 SQIVND (reference sequence). The V gene lost 9 bases and the J gene lost 4 bases, with 12 bases spanning the gap. This CDR3 is CASGPRVTEAFF. DNA of the CDR3: TGTGCCAGCGGACCCAGGGTCACTGAAGCTTTCTTT.

The rearrangement uses TRBV19 and TRBJ2-2, with unresolved D. Per germline, CDR1 LNHDA and CDR2 SQIVND (reference sequence). CDR3 length equals 14 residues. V lost 2 bases to trimming and J lost 1 base, with 5 bases between them. The CDR3 loop reads CASSIFRNTGELFF. CDR3 bases: TGTGCCAGTAGTATATTCAGGAACACCGGGGAGCTGTTTTTT.

This chain links TRBV27 with TRBJ2-7; TRBD1 aligns across 7 bases. This CDR3 spans 15 amino acids. CDR1 is MNHEY and CDR2 is SMNVEV in the germline V gene (reference sequence). The junction had 13 bases not matched to a gene; V was cut back by 5 bases and J by 6 bases. The CDR3 spells CASSPLQGQGGEQYF. CDR3 coding DNA: TGTGCCAGCAGTCCACTACAGGGGCAAGGCGGCGAGCAGTACTTC.

Note on this clone: Other DNA sequences in this sample translate to the same CDR3. The chain uses TRBV5-4 and TRBJ1-1; TRBD1 matches at 10 bases. CDR1 and CDR2 (germline): SGHNT, YYREEE (reference sequence). CDR3 length equals 15 residues. Unmatched junction bases numbered 6, after V lost 2 bases and J lost 5 bases. The CDR3 bases are TGTGCCAGCAGCTTAGCGACAGGGGGCTATACTGAAGCTTTCTTT. This translates into CASSLATGGYTEAFF.

This chain connects TRBV7-6 to TRBJ1-1; D possibly corresponds to TRBD1 (6 bases). The CDR3 is 16 amino acids. Looked up from germline, CDR1 is SGHVS and CDR2 is FNYEAQ. Deletions cut 0 bases from V and 1 base from J, with 12 bases between. This CDR3 reads CASSLAGAPGNTEAFF. The CDR3 DNA sequence: TGTGCCAGCAGCTTAGCGGGGGCGCCGGGGAACACTGAAGCTTTCTTT.

This sequence joins TRBV18 and TRBJ1-3; no clear D. In germline, CDR1 is KGHSH, CDR2 LQKENI. Trimming took 2 bases from V and 0 from J, leaving 11 bases between them. The CDR3 totals 16 residues. CDR3 region: CASSPELQISGNTIYF. In DNA, the CDR3 is TGTGCCAGCTCACCAGAGCTCCAAATCTCTGGAAACACCATATATTTT.

The chain links TRBV7-3 to TRBJ2-7, with D maybe TRBD2 (5 bases). This CDR3 is 13 amino acids long. CDR1 SGHTA and CDR2 FQGTGA come from the germline V gene. The germline V and J ends were trimmed by 5 bases and 6 bases, with 14 bases remaining between them. The CDR3: CASSPGPRGEQYF. The CDR3 DNA is TGTGCCAGCAGCCCCGGCCCCCGGGGCGAGCAGTACTTC.

The chain combines TRBV20-1 with TRBJ1-2; possibly TRBD1 for D (6 bases). Germline lookup yields CDR1 DFQATT and CDR2 SNEGSKA (reference sequence). V lost 4 bases and J lost 5, with 8 bases in between. This CDR3 comprises 11 residues. The CDR3 sequence: CSATGDYGYTF. In DNA, the CDR3 is TGCAGTGCTACAGGGGATTATGGCTACACCTTC.

This sequence joins TRBV21-1 and TRBJ2-2; TRBD1 was called by the table and not checked on the DNA. TRBV21-1 corresponds to a pseudogene. CDR3 length: 13 residues. Written as DNA, the CDR3 is TGTGCCAACAAAACAGGGAACACCGGGGAGCTGTTTTTT. As protein: CANKTGNTGELFF.

The chain links TRBV5-1 to TRBJ1-4; a weak D match, TRBD1 (6 bases). CDR3 length equals 14 residues. Germline V gene data show CDR1 as SGHRS and CDR2 as YFSETQ. The V end lost 2 bases, the J end lost 3 bases, and 8 bases lay between the germline ends. CDR3 DNA sequence: TGCGCCAGCAGCTTCAGGGGCGCTAATGAAAAACTGTTTTTT. Translating gives CASSFRGANEKLFF. The variable domain in full, with the rest retrieved from reference TRBV5-1 and TRBJ1-4, is KAGVTQTPRYLIKTRGQQVTLSCSPISGHRSVSWYQQTPGQGLQFLFEYFSETQRNKGNFPGRFSGRQFSNSRSEMNVSTLELGDSALYLCASSFRGANEKLFFGSGTQLSVL.

The J gene is TRBJ1-1, the V gene TRBV19, with D maybe TRBD1 (6 bases). V lost 9 bases, J lost 1 base, and 9 bases lay in between. The CDR3 has 12 residues. CDR1 is LNHDA, CDR2 SQIVND, per germline (reference sequence). The CDR3 loop reads CASLQGNTEAFF. CDR3 bases: TGTGCCAGCCTACAGGGGAACACTGAAGCTTTCTTT.

The gene calls are TRBV3-1 (or the pseudogene TRBV3-2) and TRBJ1-6, with D possibly TRBD1 on 5 matching bases. Germline V CDR1 and CDR2: LGHDT, YNNKEL (reference sequence). Trimming removed 0 bases from V and 12 bases from J, with 9 bases in between. This CDR3 has 13 residues. CDR3 sequence reads: CASSQDPGGPLHF. The CDR3 nucleotides read TGTGCCAGCAGCCAAGATCCGGGGGGACCCCTCCACTTT.

This chain connects TRBV11-3 to TRBJ2-7; TRBD1 is a possible D gene (5 bases). Trimming stripped 1 base from V and 3 bases from J, with 7 bases between. Looked up from germline, CDR1 is SGHNT and CDR2 is YENEEA. This CDR3 comprises 13 residues. CDR3 coding DNA: TGTGCCAGCAGCTTAGGACAGCTCTACGAGCAGTACTTC. It specifies CASSLGQLYEQYF.

The gene calls are TRBV24-1 and TRBJ1-5; D unresolved. CDR1 and CDR2 (germline): KGHDR, SFDVKD. This CDR3 region has 16 residues. Trimming took 0 bases from V and 2 from J, leaving 10 bases between them. CDR3 amino acids: CATSDLNSSGNQPQHF. CDR3 DNA sequence: TGTGCCACCAGTGATTTGAATTCTAGTGGCAATCAGCCCCAGCATTTT.

The rearrangement uses TRBV10-2 and TRBJ1-6; D perhaps matches TRBD1 (6 bases). V shed 2 bases and J shed 7 bases, with 12 bases lying between them. From germline, CDR1 is WSHSY and CDR2 SAAADI. The CDR3 loop spans 15 amino acids. For the CDR3, the DNA is TGCGCCAGCAGTGAGCCAGGGGTGGGAAATTCACCCCTCCACTTT. Translating gives CASSEPGVGNSPLHF.

The V call is TRBV7-2, the J call TRBJ1-2, with 7 positions matching TRBD1. V was clipped by 2 bases and J by 7 bases; unmatched bases: 7. Germline V gene lookup returns CDR1 SGHTA and CDR2 FQGNSA. CDR3 length equals 14 residues. The CDR3 coding sequence is TGTGCCAGCAGCTTAAGGGGACAGAGGACTGGCTACACCTTC. Translation gives CASSLRGQRTGYTF.

The rearrangement uses TRBV28 and TRBJ1-5; 7 nucleotides match TRBD1. CDR3 length: 14 residues. CDR1 is MDHEN, CDR2 SYDVKM, per germline. J was trimmed by 5 bases and V by 3 bases; bases with no gene match: 4. This CDR3 reads CASSFSGGDQPQHF. CDR3 sequence (DNA): TGTGCCAGCAGTTTCTCAGGGGGAGATCAGCCCCAGCATTTT.

The chain links TRBV11-2 to TRBJ2-5; TRBD2 matches at 9 bases. The CDR3 is 16 residues long. V dropped 5 bases and J dropped 8; count of bases not matched to a gene: 15. The germline V gene has CDR1 SGHAT and CDR2 FQNNGV. Here the CDR3 DNA reads TGTGCCAGCAGCACCACCCCCCAGCGGGGGGCCGAAACCCAGTACTTC. Amino acid sequence: CASSTTPQRGAETQYF.

This chain uses TRBV9 with TRBJ2-3; weak D call: TRBD1 (5 bases). The germline V and J ends were trimmed by 0 bases and 3 bases, with 14 bases remaining between them. The CDR3 has 16 amino acids. Germline CDR1 and CDR2: SGDLS and YYNGEE. Written as DNA, the CDR3 is TGTGCCAGCAGCGTAGAGGCAGGGCACCATACAGATACGCAGTATTTT. Amino acid sequence: CASSVEAGHHTDTQYF.

The V gene is TRBV13, the J gene TRBJ1-2, with D possibly matching TRBD1 (6 bases). Germline CDR1 PRHDT, CDR2 FYEKMQ (reference sequence). V was trimmed by 0 bases and J by 6 bases, leaving 17 bases between them. This CDR3 region has 16 residues. The CDR3 protein is CASSLGAPWDIHGYTF. Written as DNA, the CDR3 is TGTGCCAGCAGCTTAGGTGCCCCGTGGGACATCCATGGCTACACCTTC.

This chain connects TRBV20-1 to TRBJ1-1; D is uncertain. The V and J ends lost 5 bases and 4 bases respectively, with 5 bases between them. Germline V gene data show CDR1 as DFQATT and CDR2 as SNEGSKA (reference sequence). There are 10 residues in the CDR3. The CDR3 nucleotides are TGCAGTGCTCCCGGCACTGAAGCTTTCTTT. It translates to CSAPGTEAFF.

This clone has a single count. The chain links TRBV28 to TRBJ1-6, with a tentative D call TRBD1 (6 bases). The CDR3 has 12 residues. Trimming took 8 bases from V and 7 from J, leaving 9 bases between them. Germline CDR1 and CDR2: MDHEN and SYDVKM. Here the CDR3 reads CASWTVNSPLHF. CDR3 coding DNA: TGTGCCAGCTGGACAGTAAATTCACCCCTCCACTTT.

CDR3 residues: CAISDGDSGNTIYF. The CDR3 nucleotides read TGTGCCATCAGTGACGGAGACTCTGGAAACACCATATATTTT. The rearrangement uses TRBV10-3 and TRBJ1-3; no clear D. The V gene's germline CDR1 is ENHRY and CDR2 SYGVKD. The V and J ends lost 3 bases and 0 bases respectively, with 6 bases between them. The CDR3 loop spans 14 amino acids.

The chain links TRBV18 to TRBJ1-3; D is uncertain. Trimming cost V 6 bases and J 4 bases, with 13 bases left between them. The CDR3 is 14 residues long. Germline-derived CDR1 and CDR2 are KGHSH and LQKENI. In nucleotides, the CDR3 is TGTGCCAGCTCCCCCCGGTTAGAGGGAAACACCATATATTTT. Protein sequence: CASSPRLEGNTIYF.

The chain carries TRBV10-3 and TRBJ2-7; the D gene is possibly TRBD2 (5 bases). Germline V gene sequence: CDR1 ENHRY, CDR2 SYGVKD. The CDR3 spans 14 residues. V lost 3 bases to trimming and J lost 6 bases, with 15 bases between them. The CDR3: CAISDRTSESEQYF. CDR3 bases: TGTGCCATCAGTGATAGGACTTCGGAAAGCGAGCAGTACTTC.

This clone was seen repeatedly, ten times or more. The J gene is TRBJ1-2, the V gene TRBV7-2, with D unclear. Germline loops: CDR1 SGHTA, CDR2 FQGNSA. With 6 bases removed from V and 4 bases from J, the gap between germline ends came to 9 bases. The CDR3 has 12 amino acids. The CDR3 region has the DNA TGTGCCAGCAGTGGAGTCGGCTATGGCTACACCTTC. Its protein is CASSGVGYGYTF.

V usage is TRBV18 and J usage is TRBJ1-4, with a weak D call TRBD1 (5 bases). The CDR3 runs to 11 residues. CDR1 KGHSH and CDR2 LQKENI come from the germline V gene. With 6 bases removed from V and 11 bases from J, the gap between germline ends came to 10 bases. The CDR3 nucleotides read TGTGCCAGCTCCCCGGGGGGGAAACTGTTTTTT. Its protein is CASSPGGKLFF.